A single TCR beta chain is shown here with its context. Its antigen remains unknown. These data are taken from a study of blood T cells in healthy people across ages. Overall study findings and caveats: Diversity of TCR beta correlated strongly with naive T cell percentage.

A second roughly 6 to 12 cycle PCR used barcoded and J-beta primers. TCRdb reprocessed the 5' RACE reads with MiXCR, giving one entry per CDR3 protein. Among 1,300,000 or so distinct CDR3 sequences listed, around 59% were seen once. Germline V gene data show CDR1 as SNHLY and CDR2 as FYNNEI. The CDR3 is 13 amino acids. Trimming shortened V by 10 bases and J by 2 bases, and 14 bases separated the two germline ends. This receptor was taken from a man aged 18 to 35 in good health. Sequencing was carried out using blood. The chain combines TRBV2 with TRBJ1-1; tentatively, D is TRBD1 (6 bases). CDR3 residues: CATSKGTNTEAFF. For the CDR3, the DNA is TGTGCCACCTCTAAGGGGACAAACACTGAAGCTTTCTTT.